A selection of T cell receptor beta chains follows, all from one sample in a study of human T cells and chemical hapten exposure. TCRdb ran MiXCR on the RACE reads and lists one entry per CDR3 protein. The sample yields about 160,000 distinct CDR3 sequences, roughly a quarter seen once. This specimen consisted of whole blood, obtained in connection with sensitization to the hapten diphenylcyclopropenone (DPC). The receptors were gathered from a woman between 18 and 29 years old with alopecia areata. Some clones in this sample may be carry-over from other donors' samples. Both conserved end residues are part of each CDR3. A D gene is named only where the DNA matches it firmly. Some rows have no size entry. The others give once, few or many, or a class for an expanded clone.

J,D,V,length,size,DNA,CDR3
TRBJ2-7,NA,TRBV27,16,NA,TGTGCCAGCAGTTTTGGGGTGGGTCAGGGAAACTACGAGCAGTACTTC,CASSFGVGQGNYEQYF
TRBJ2-7,TRBD1,TRBV7-8,16,few,TGTGCCAGCAGATTAGGGGGGGACAGGGTCTCCTACGAGCAGTACTTC,CASRLGGDRVSYEQYF
TRBJ2-3,NA,TRBV18,12,few,TGTGCCAGCTCACCACCAGGCGATACGCAGTATTTT,CASSPPGDTQYF
TRBJ1-6,NA,TRBV6-2/TRBV6-3,15,NA,TGTGCCAGCAGTTACGGGGCTGCGAGGGATTCACCCCTCCACTTT,CASSYGAARDSPLHF
TRBJ1-4,TRBD1,TRBV11-2,13,NA,TGTGCCTCAAGGGGGCCAACTAATGAAAAACTGTTTTTT,CASRGPTNEKLFF
TRBJ2-7,NA,TRBV11-2,15,once,TGTGCCAGCAGCCTGTGGGCAGGGGTGAGGTACGAGCAGTACTTC,CASSLWAGVRYEQYF
TRBJ2-5,NA,TRBV6-6,14,few,TGTGCCAGCAGATCCCCCGGGGGCCAAGAGACCCAGTACTTC,CASRSPGGQETQYF
TRBJ2-1,TRBD2,TRBV20-1,14,NA,TGCAGTGCTAGCAGCGCGGGGGGAAACAATGAGCAGTTCTTC,CSASSAGGNNEQFF
TRBJ2-5,NA,TRBV20-1,13,few,TGCAGTGCTAGCAGGGGAGGACAAGAGACCCAGTACTTC,CSASRGGQETQYF
TRBJ2-3,NA,TRBV29-1,13,few,TGCAGCCAAGGGTGGGGGGGCACAGATACGCAGTATTTT,CSQGWGGTDTQYF
TRBJ2-2,NA,TRBV11-2,13,few,TGTGCCAGCAGCTTAGTGATGGTTGGGGAGCTGTTTTTT,CASSLVMVGELFF
TRBJ2-7,TRBD2,TRBV9,14,few,TGTGCCAGCAGCACACTAGCGGGAGGATATGAGCAGTACTTC,CASSTLAGGYEQYF
TRBJ2-4,NA,TRBV28,12,few,TGTGCCACCTCTGGTGTCCAAAACATTCAGTACTTC,CATSGVQNIQYF
TRBJ2-7,NA,TRBV11-2,18,NA,TGTGCCAGCAGCTCGACATTACCTTATAGGACTCTTCACCACGAGCAGTACTTC,CASSSTLPYRTLHHEQYF
TRBJ1-5,NA,TRBV7-9,13,few,TGTGCCAGCAGTCAACAGGGAGGGCAGCCCCAGCATTTT,CASSQQGGQPQHF
TRBJ1-2,NA,TRBV7-9,15,NA,TGTGCCAGCAGCTTAGGGCGGTTAGCTAACTATGGCTACACCTTC,CASSLGRLANYGYTF
TRBJ2-7,NA,TRBV7-9,14,few,TGTGCCAGCAGCCCACCAGTGGAATCCTACGAGCAGTACTTC,CASSPPVESYEQYF
TRBJ2-1,NA,TRBV29-1,13,NA,TGCAGCGTGCGCGGTCAGGGGTTCGATGAGCAGTTCTTC,CSVRGQGFDEQFF
TRBJ1-6,NA,TRBV27,14,NA,TGTGCCAGCAGTCCAAGACAGGCTAATTCACCCCTCCACTTT,CASSPRQANSPLHF
TRBJ2-3,NA,TRBV14,11,few,TGTGCCAGCAGCCAAGGTCATACGCAGTATTTT,CASSQGHTQYF
TRBJ2-1,NA,TRBV6-1,14,many,TGTGCCAGCACCTGGGTAGGCAGCGGGAATGAGCAGTTCTTC,CASTWVGSGNEQFF
TRBJ2-7,TRBD1,TRBV7-2,13,few,TGTGCCAGCAGCGGAACAGGGGGCTGGGAGCAGTACTTC,CASSGTGGWEQYF
TRBJ2-6,NA,TRBV9,18,NA,TGTGCCAGCAGCCCCAGGGGAAATCCACCTATGGGGGCCAACGTCCTGACTTTC,CASSPRGNPPMGANVLTF
TRBJ1-1,NA,TRBV4-3,14,few,TGCGCCAGCAGCCAACTGTTGGATCGCACTGAAGCTTTCTTT,CASSQLLDRTEAFF
TRBJ2-5,TRBD2,TRBV4-2,19,NA,TGTGCCAGCAGCCAAGATCAGGGCGGGAGACTAGCCAGGAGGGAGACCCAGTACTTC,CASSQDQGGRLARRETQYF
TRBJ1-2,TRBD1,TRBV18,15,NA,TGTGCCAGCTCACCCGCGGACAGGGGTAGAGGCGGCTACACCTTC,CASSPADRGRGGYTF
TRBJ1-2,NA,TRBV4-1,17,NA,TGCGCCAGCAGCTACCCTGGGGCCCAGGGACATAACTATGGCTACACCTTC,CASSYPGAQGHNYGYTF
TRBJ2-6,NA,TRBV6-2/TRBV6-3,15,NA,TGTGCCAGCAGTTATGAGGGGCCTGGGGCCAACGTCCTGACTTTC,CASSYEGPGANVLTF
TRBJ1-5,NA,TRBV4-2,14,few,TGTGCCAGCAGCCAAGATACGACGGATCAGCCCCAGCATTTT,CASSQDTTDQPQHF
TRBJ1-2,TRBD1,TRBV18,18,many,TGTGCCAGCTCACCAATTAGGACAGGGGTGATTGGTAACTATGGCTACACCTTC,CASSPIRTGVIGNYGYTF
TRBJ1-5,NA,TRBV28,16,NA,TGTGCCAGCCTCACCACCAAAAGGGGGGTGCAGCAGCCCCAGCATTTT,CASLTTKRGVQQPQHF
TRBJ2-1,TRBD2,TRBV7-2,15,once,TGTGCCAGCAGTAGCGGGAGGGTCGGTAACCATGAGCAGTTCTTC,CASSSGRVGNHEQFF
TRBJ2-2,NA,TRBV7-2,13,few,TGTGCCAGCAGCTTCGGAGAAGTGGGGGAGCTGTTTTTT,CASSFGEVGELFF
TRBJ2-7,NA,TRBV4-3,13,once,TGCGCCAGCAGCCCCCACAGAAACTACGAGCAGTACTTC,CASSPHRNYEQYF
TRBJ1-5,TRBD1,TRBV5-1,18,few,TGCGCCAGCAGCTTGGGACCGAGACAGGGCCTTAGCAATCAGCCCCAGCATTTT,CASSLGPRQGLSNQPQHF
TRBJ1-1,NA,TRBV4-1,20,NA,TGCGCCAGCAGCCAACCAAGGCTCTATCGCCTTGGGAGTAGGGACACTGAAGCTTTCTTT,CASSQPRLYRLGSRDTEAFF
TRBJ2-7,NA,TRBV7-9,15,NA,TGTGCCAGCAACCCCCACCCGGGAAATACCTACGAGCAGTACTTC,CASNPHPGNTYEQYF
TRBJ1-1,TRBD1,TRBV6-2/TRBV6-3,12,few,TGTGCCAGCGGGACAGGGGCGGCTGAAGCTTTCTTT,CASGTGAAEAFF
TRBJ2-7,NA,TRBV2,12,many,TGTGCCAGCATCGAAGGAAGCTACGAGCAGTACTTC,CASIEGSYEQYF
TRBJ2-1,NA,TRBV4-3,17,NA,TGCGCCAGCAGCCAAGAGGGGCCGCGGGACTCCTACAATGAGCAGTTCTTC,CASSQEGPRDSYNEQFF
TRBJ1-6,NA,TRBV20-1,16,few,TGCAGTGCTACGGGAATGAAAGGATCCTATAATTCACCCCTCCACTTT,CSATGMKGSYNSPLHF
TRBJ2-5,NA,TRBV9,13,NA,TGTGCCAGCAGCGGGCCGCGGGGAGAGACCCAGTACTTC,CASSGPRGETQYF
TRBJ1-2,TRBD1,TRBV6-5,15,NA,TGTGCCAGCAGCTTGGACAGGAGAGCTAACTATGGCTACACCTTC,CASSLDRRANYGYTF
TRBJ2-1,NA,TRBV29-1,11,NA,TGCAGCGTTGTGGGCGGCAATGAGCAGTTCTTC,CSVVGGNEQFF
TRBJ2-3,TRBD2,TRBV9,17,NA,TGTGCCAGCAGCGTAGGTGGGGCTAGCGGGAGTCAAGATACGCAGTATTTT,CASSVGGASGSQDTQYF
TRBJ2-3,NA,TRBV7-6,15,many,TGTGCCAGCAGCTTAATGGGGGCGCGCGCAGATACGCAGTATTTT,CASSLMGARADTQYF
TRBJ1-1,NA,TRBV11-2,17,few,TGTGCCAGCAGCTTAGGGGTCACAGACAGAATGAACACTGAAGCTTTCTTT,CASSLGVTDRMNTEAFF
TRBJ1-2,NA,TRBV20-1,13,NA,TGCAGTGCTAGAGTCGCGGGGGACTATGGCTACACCTTC,CSARVAGDYGYTF
TRBJ1-4,NA,TRBV27,16,NA,TGTGCCAGCAGCTCGCGGCCGACAGGTGTTAATGAAAAACTGTTTTTT,CASSSRPTGVNEKLFF